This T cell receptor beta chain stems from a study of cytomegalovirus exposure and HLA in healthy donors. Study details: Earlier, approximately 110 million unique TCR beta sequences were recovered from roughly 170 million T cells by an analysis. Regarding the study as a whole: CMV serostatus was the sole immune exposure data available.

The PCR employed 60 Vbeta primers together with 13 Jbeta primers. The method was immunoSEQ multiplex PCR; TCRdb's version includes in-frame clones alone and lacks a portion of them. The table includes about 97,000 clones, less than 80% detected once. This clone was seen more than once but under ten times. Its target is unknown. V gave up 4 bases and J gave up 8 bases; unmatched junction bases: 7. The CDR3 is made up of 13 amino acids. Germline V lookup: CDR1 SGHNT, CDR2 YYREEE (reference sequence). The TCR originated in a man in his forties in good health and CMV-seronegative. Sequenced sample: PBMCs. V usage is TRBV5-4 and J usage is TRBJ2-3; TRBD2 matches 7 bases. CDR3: CASSGSAGPTQYF. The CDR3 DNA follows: TGTGCCAGCAGCGGATCAGCGGGGCCTACGCAGTATTTT.